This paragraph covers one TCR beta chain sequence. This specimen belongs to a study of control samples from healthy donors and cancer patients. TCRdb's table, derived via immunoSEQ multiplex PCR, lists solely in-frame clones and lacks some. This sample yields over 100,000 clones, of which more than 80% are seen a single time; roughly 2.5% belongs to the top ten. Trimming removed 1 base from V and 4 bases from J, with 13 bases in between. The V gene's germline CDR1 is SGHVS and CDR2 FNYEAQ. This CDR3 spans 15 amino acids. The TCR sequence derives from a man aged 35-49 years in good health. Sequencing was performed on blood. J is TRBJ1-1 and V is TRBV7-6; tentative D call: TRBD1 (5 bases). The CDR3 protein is CASSLVGQGFTEAFF. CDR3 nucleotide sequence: TGTGCCAGCAGCTTAGTTGGGCAGGGTTTCACTGAAGCTTTCTTT.